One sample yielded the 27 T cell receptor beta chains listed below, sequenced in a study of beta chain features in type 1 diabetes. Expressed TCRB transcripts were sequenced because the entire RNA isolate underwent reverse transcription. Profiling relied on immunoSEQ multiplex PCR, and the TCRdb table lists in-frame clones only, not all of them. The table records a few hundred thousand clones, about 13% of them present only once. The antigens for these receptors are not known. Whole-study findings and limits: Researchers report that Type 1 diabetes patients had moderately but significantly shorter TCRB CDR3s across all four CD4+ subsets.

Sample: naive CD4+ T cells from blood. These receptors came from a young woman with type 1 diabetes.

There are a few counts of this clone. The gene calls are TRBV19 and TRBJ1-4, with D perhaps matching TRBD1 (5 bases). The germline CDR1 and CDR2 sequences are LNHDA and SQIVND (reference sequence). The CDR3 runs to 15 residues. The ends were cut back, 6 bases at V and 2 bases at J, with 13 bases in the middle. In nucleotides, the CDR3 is TGTGCCAGTAGACTCCAGGGCCAGACTAATGAAAAACTGTTTTTT. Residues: CASRLQGQTNEKLFF.

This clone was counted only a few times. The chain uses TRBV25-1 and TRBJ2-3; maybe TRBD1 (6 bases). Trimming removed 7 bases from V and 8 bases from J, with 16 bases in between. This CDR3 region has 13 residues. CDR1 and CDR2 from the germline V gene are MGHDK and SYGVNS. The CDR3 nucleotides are TGTGCCAGCATAGAGAGTCGAGGGGGTACGCAGTATTTT. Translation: CASIESRGGTQYF.

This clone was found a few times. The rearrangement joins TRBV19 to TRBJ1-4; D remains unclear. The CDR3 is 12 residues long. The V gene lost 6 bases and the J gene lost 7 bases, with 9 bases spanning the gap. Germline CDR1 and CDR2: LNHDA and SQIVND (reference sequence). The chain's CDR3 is CASRSAGEKLFF. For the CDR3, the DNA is TGTGCCAGTAGATCCGCCGGTGAAAAACTGTTTTTT.

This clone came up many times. The CDR3, as DNA: TGCGCCAGCAGTCAGACGACAGGTTGGGCTTACAATGAGCAGTTCTTC. Residues: CASSQTTGWAYNEQFF. The chain uses TRBV23-1 and TRBJ2-1; TRBD1 might be the D (6 bases). TRBV23-1 has ORF status, its function being uncertain. Trimming removed 3 bases at V and 4 bases at J, with 16 bases between. The CDR3 loop spans 16 amino acids.

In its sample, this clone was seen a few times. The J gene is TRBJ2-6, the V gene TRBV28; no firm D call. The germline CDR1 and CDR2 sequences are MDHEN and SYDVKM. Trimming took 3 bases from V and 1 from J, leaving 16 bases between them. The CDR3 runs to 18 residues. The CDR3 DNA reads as TGTGCCAGCAGTTTCCGGGTAGGCGCCCGGTCTGGGGCCAACGTCCTGACTTTC. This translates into CASSFRVGARSGANVLTF.

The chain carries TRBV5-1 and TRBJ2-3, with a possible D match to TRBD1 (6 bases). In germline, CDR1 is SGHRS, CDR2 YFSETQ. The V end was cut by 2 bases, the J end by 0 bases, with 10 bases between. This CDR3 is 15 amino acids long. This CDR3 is CASSFGQSSTDTQYF. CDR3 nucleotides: TGCGCCAGCAGCTTCGGACAGTCTAGCACAGATACGCAGTATTTT.

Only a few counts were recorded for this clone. This CDR3 is CASSAPGDSGNTIYF. Here the CDR3 DNA reads TGTGCCAGCAGTGCACCCGGGGATTCTGGAAACACCATATATTTT. V is TRBV6-1 and J is TRBJ1-3; D remains ambiguous. V was clipped by 4 bases and J by 1 base, with 11 bases between them. The CDR3 is made up of 15 amino acids. Germline-derived CDR1 and CDR2 are MNHNS and SASEGT.

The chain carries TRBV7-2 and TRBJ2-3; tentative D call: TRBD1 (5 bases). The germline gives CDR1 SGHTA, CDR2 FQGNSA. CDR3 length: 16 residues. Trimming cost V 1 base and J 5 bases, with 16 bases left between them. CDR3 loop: CASSLEGLRVRDTQYF. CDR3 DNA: TGTGCCAGCAGCTTAGAGGGGCTTAGGGTACGAGATACGCAGTATTTT.

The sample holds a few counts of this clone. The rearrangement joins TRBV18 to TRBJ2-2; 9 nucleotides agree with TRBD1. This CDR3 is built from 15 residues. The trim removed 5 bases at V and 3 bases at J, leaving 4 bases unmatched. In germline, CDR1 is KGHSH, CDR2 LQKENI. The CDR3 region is CASSAGQGDTGELFF. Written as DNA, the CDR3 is TGTGCCAGCTCAGCGGGACAGGGAGACACCGGGGAGCTGTTTTTT.

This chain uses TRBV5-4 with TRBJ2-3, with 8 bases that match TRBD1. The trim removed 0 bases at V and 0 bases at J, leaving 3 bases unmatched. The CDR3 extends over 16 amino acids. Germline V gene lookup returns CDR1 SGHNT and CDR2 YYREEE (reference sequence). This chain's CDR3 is CASSLDRDRSTDTQYF. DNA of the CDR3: TGTGCCAGCAGCTTGGACAGGGACAGGAGCACAGATACGCAGTATTTT.

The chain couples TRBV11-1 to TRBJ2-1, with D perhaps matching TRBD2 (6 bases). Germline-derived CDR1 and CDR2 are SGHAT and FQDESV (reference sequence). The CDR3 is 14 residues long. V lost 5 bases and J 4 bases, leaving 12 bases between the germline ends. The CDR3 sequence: CASSPGTQYNEQFF. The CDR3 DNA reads TGTGCCAGCAGCCCCGGGACTCAATACAATGAGCAGTTCTTC.

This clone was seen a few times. The CDR3: CASCRGNNEQFF. The CDR3, as DNA: TGTGCCAGCTGTCGGGGGAACAATGAGCAGTTCTTC. V usage is TRBV2 and J usage is TRBJ2-1; D may be TRBD2 (6 bases). The CDR3 loop spans 12 amino acids. V gave up 8 bases and J gave up 5 bases, with 10 bases separating them. The germline V gene has CDR1 SNHLY and CDR2 FYNNEI.

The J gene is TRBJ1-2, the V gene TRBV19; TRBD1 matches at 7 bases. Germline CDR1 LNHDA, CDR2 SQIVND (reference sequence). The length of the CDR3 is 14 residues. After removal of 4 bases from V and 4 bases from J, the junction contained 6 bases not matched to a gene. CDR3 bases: TGTGCCAGTAGTACAACAGGGGAGAGCTATGGCTACACCTTC. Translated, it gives CASSTTGESYGYTF. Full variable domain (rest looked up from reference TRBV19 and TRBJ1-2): DGGITQSPKYLFRKEGQNVTLSCEQNLNHDAMYWYRQDPGQGLRLIYYSQIVNDFQKGDIAEGYSVSREKKESFPLTVTSAQKNPTAFYLCASSTTGESYGYTFGSGTRLTVV.

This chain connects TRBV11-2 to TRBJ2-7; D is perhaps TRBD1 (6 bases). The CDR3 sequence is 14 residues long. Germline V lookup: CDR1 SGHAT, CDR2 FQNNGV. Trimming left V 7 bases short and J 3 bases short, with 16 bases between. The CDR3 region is CASKGQQSNYEQYV. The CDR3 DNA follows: TGTGCCAGCAAAGGACAGCAGAGCAACTACGAGCAGTACGTC.

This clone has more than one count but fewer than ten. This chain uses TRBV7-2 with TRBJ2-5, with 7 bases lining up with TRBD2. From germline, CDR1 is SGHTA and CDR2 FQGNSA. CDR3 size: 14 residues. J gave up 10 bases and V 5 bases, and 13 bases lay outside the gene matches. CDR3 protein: CASSPHGTTEDQYF. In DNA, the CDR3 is TGTGCCAGCAGCCCCCACGGGACTACCGAAGACCAGTACTTC. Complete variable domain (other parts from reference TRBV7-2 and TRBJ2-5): GAGVSQSPSNKVTEKGKDVELRCDPISGHTALYWYRQSLGQGLEFLIYFQGNSAPDKSGLPSDRFSAERTGGSVSTLTIQRTQQEDSAVYLCASSPHGTTEDQYFGPGTRLLVL.

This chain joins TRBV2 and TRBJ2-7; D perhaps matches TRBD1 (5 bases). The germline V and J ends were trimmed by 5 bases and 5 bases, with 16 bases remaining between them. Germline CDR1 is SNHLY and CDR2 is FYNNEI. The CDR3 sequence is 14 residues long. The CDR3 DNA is TGTGCCAGCAGTCACAGAGCCCAGGGTAACGAGCAGTACTTC. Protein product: CASSHRAQGNEQYF.

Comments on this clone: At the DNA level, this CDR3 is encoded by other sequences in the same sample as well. The CDR3 coding sequence is TGTGCCTGGAGACTAGCGGGCACAGATACGCAGTATTTT. Translated: CAWRLAGTDTQYF. V is TRBV30 and J is TRBJ2-3, with 8 positions matching TRBD2. The V gene end was trimmed by 3 bases and the J gene end by 1 base; junction bases not matched to a gene: 0. This CDR3 has 13 amino acids. CDR1 is GTSNPN and CDR2 is SVGIG in the germline V gene (reference sequence).

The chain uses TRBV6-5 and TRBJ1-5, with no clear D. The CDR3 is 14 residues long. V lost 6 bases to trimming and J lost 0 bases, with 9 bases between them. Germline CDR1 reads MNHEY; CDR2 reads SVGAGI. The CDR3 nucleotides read TGTGCCAGCAGCCCAAACTATAGCAATCAGCCCCAGCATTTT. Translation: CASSPNYSNQPQHF.

CDR3 DNA: TGTGCCTGGAGTGTGCTAGCGGGAGCCTACGAGCAGTACTTC. Translated: CAWSVLAGAYEQYF. The chain recombines TRBV30 with TRBJ2-7, with 10 bases lining up with TRBD2. Germline CDR1 GTSNPN, CDR2 SVGIG (reference sequence). The CDR3 totals 14 residues. With V trimmed by 0 bases and J by 2 bases, 1 base remained unmatched. Complete variable domain (other parts from reference TRBV30 and TRBJ2-7): SQTIHQWPATLVQPVGSPLSLECTVEGTSNPNLYWYRQAAGRGLQLLFYSVGIGQISSEVPQNLSASRPQDRQFILSSKKLLLSDSGFYLCAWSVLAGAYEQYFGPGTRLTVT.

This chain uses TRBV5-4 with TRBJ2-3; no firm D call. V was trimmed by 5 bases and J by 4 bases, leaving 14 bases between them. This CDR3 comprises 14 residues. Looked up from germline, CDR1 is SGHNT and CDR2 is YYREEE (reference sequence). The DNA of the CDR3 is TGTGCCAGCAGTCGGGTGGTAGAAGCAGATACGCAGTATTTT. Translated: CASSRVVEADTQYF.

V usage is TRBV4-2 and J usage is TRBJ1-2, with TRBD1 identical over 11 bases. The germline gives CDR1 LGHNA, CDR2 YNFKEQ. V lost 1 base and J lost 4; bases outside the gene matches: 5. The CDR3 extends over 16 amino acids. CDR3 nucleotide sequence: TGTGCCAGCAGCCAAGGTGGGACAGGGGGGATCTATGGCTACACCTTC. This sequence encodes CASSQGGTGGIYGYTF.

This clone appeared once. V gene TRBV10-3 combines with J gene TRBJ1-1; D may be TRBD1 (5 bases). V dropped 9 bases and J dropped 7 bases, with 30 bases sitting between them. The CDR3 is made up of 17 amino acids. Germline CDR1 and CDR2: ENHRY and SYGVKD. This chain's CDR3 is CAITVSDFRDPKDEAFF. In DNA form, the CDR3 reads TGTGCCATAACCGTCTCCGACTTCAGGGATCCCAAGGATGAAGCTTTCTTT.

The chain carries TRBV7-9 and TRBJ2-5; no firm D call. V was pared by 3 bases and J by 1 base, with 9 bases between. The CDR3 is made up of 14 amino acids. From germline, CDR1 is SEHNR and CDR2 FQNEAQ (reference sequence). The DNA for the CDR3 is TGTGCCAGCAGCTTTAAAACGGGCCAAGAGACCCAGTACTTC. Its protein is CASSFKTGQETQYF.

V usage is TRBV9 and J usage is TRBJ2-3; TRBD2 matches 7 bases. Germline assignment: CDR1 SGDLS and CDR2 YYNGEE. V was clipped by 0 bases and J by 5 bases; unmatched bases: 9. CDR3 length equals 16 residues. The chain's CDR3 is CASSVGGGRSGDTQYF. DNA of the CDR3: TGTGCCAGCAGCGTAGGGGGCGGGAGATCAGGAGATACGCAGTATTTT.

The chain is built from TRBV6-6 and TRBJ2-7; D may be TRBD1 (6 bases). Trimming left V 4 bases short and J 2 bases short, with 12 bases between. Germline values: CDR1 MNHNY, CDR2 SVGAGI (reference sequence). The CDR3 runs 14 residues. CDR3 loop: CASSSDRFTYEQYF. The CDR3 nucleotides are TGTGCCAGCAGTTCTGACAGGTTTACCTACGAGCAGTACTTC.

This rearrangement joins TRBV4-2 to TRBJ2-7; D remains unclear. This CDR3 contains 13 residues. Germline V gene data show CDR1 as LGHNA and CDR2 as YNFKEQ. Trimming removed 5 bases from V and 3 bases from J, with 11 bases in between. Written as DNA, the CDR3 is TGTGCCAGCAGCTCCACCCCGGTCTACGAGCAGTACTTC. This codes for CASSSTPVYEQYF.

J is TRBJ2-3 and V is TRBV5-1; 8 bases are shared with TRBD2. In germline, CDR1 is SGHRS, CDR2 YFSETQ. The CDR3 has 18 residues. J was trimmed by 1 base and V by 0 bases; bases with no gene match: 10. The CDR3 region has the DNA TGCGCCAGCAGCTTGGGTTCCAGCGGGAGTAGCGGCACAGATACGCAGTATTTT. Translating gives CASSLGSSGSSGTDTQYF.